Below, 32 T cell receptor beta chains from the same sample are listed, as sequenced in a study of shared clonotypes between healthy human individuals. The data were produced by immunoSEQ multiplex PCR, yet TCRdb's version contains in-frame clones alone and is incomplete. The sample yields a few million clones, more than 85% seen once. The specimen was naive CD4+ T cells from PBMCs. Subset meaning: CD45RA+ positively selected. The receptors originated from a man younger than 35 in good health. Some clones in this sample may be carry-over from other donors' samples.

The rearrangement joins TRBV6-6 to TRBJ2-6; no firm D call. Germline V gene data show CDR1 as MNHNY and CDR2 as SVGAGI (reference sequence). The CDR3 consists of 15 residues. Trimming took 4 bases from V and 4 from J, leaving 11 bases between them. CDR3 in amino acids: CASSSVFPGANVLTF. As DNA, the CDR3 is TGTGCCAGCAGTTCTGTGTTCCCCGGGGCCAACGTCCTGACTTTC.

As to this clone: Other DNA variants within this sample encode the same CDR3. The chain carries TRBV2 and TRBJ1-2, with D uncertain. Between the trimmed V and J ends, which lost 3 bases and 8 bases, there was a span of 10 bases. The V gene's germline CDR1 is SNHLY and CDR2 FYNNEI. The CDR3 extends over 12 amino acids. CDR3 amino acids: CASSEEGGGYTF. The CDR3 DNA reads as TGTGCCAGCAGTGAGGAAGGCGGCGGCTACACCTTC.

The chain uses TRBV9 and TRBJ2-3, with TRBD2 as a possible D gene (5 bases). Germline loops: CDR1 SGDLS, CDR2 YYNGEE. Trimming cost V 4 bases and J 6 bases, with 9 bases left between them. This CDR3 is 12 amino acids long. The CDR3 DNA follows: TGTGCCAGCAGCACTAGTGGTGATACGCAGTATTTT. Encoded protein: CASSTSGDTQYF.

This clone has a single count. The J gene is TRBJ2-6, the V gene TRBV5-1; TRBD1 matches 8 bases. CDR1 is SGHRS and CDR2 is YFSETQ in the germline V gene. The trim removed 4 bases at V and 3 bases at J, leaving 24 bases unmatched. CDR3 length: 22 residues. The CDR3 DNA follows: TGCGCCAGCAGCCGAACCGGGACAGGCGGCTATCTTAATCCCCTTGGGGCCAACGTCCTGACTTTC. It is translated as CASSRTGTGGYLNPLGANVLTF. The full variable domain, with the rest looked up from reference TRBV5-1 and TRBJ2-6, is KAGVTQTPRYLIKTRGQQVTLSCSPISGHRSVSWYQQTPGQGLQFLFEYFSETQRNKGNFPGRFSGRQFSNSRSEMNVSTLELGDSALYLCASSRTGTGGYLNPLGANVLTFGAGSRLTVL.

This chain connects TRBV7-2 to TRBJ2-1, with D hard to call. V lost 0 bases to trimming and J lost 7 bases, with 10 bases between them. CDR3 length equals 14 residues. CDR1 and CDR2 (germline): SGHTA, FQGNSA. This CDR3 reads CASSLALRENEQFF. The CDR3 DNA is TGTGCCAGCAGCTTAGCATTGCGCGAAAATGAGCAGTTCTTC.

The count of this clone is one. The chain combines TRBV4-3 with TRBJ1-2; D gene ambiguous. Deletions cut 4 bases from V and 6 bases from J, with 18 bases between. The V gene's germline CDR1 is LGHNA and CDR2 YSLEER. The CDR3 totals 15 residues. CDR3 residues: CASSLQHKVENGYTF. The DNA for the CDR3 is TGCGCCAGCAGCCTCCAGCATAAGGTAGAGAATGGCTACACCTTC.

The rearrangement uses TRBV7-2 and TRBJ2-5, with 8 bases lining up with TRBD1. The germline CDR1 and CDR2 sequences are SGHTA and FQGNSA. This CDR3 is built from 15 residues. V trimming: 0 bases; J trimming: 4 bases; junction bases outside the gene matches: 4. The CDR3: CASSLAGQGTETQYF. The DNA of the CDR3 is TGTGCCAGCAGCTTAGCCGGACAGGGTACAGAGACCCAGTACTTC.

This clone was detected once. The CDR3 spells CASSFPKQGMETQYF. The CDR3 DNA sequence: TGCGCCAGCAGCTTCCCCAAACAGGGGATGGAGACCCAGTACTTC. The V call is TRBV5-1, the J call TRBJ2-5; 7 positions match TRBD1. The V gene's germline CDR1 is SGHRS and CDR2 YFSETQ. After removal of 2 bases from V and 5 bases from J, the junction contained 9 bases not matched to a gene. The CDR3 totals 15 residues.

Here the CDR3 DNA reads TGTGCCAGCAGCTTTACTGGACTAGGGGGCTACGAGCAGTACTTC. Translation: CASSFTGLGGYEQYF. The J gene is TRBJ2-7, the V gene TRBV28; possible D gene TRBD2, 7 bases. V lost 6 bases and J 3 bases, leaving 18 bases between the germline ends. Germline assignment: CDR1 MDHEN and CDR2 SYDVKM. The CDR3 has 15 residues.

The rearrangement joins TRBV28 to TRBJ2-1; 8 nucleotides agree with TRBD2. Germline CDR1 and CDR2: MDHEN and SYDVKM. This CDR3 comprises 15 residues. Unmatched junction bases numbered 9, after V lost 3 bases and J lost 8 bases. CDR3 bases: TGTGCCAGCAGTTTGGGTGGACTAGCCCGAGATGAGCAGTTCTTC. Translating it yields CASSLGGLARDEQFF.

The J gene is TRBJ2-5, the V gene TRBV2; 10 nucleotides match TRBD2. Trimming removed 6 bases from V and 5 bases from J; junction bases left unmatched: 6. The CDR3 runs to 14 residues. CDR1 and CDR2 (germline): SNHLY, FYNNEI. The CDR3 sequence is CASREIAGGETQYF. CDR3 sequence (DNA): TGTGCCAGCAGGGAAATAGCGGGAGGTGAGACCCAGTACTTC. Variable domain in full (rest from reference TRBV2 and TRBJ2-5): EPEVTQTPSHQVTQMGQEVILRCVPISNHLYFYWYRQILGQKVEFLVSFYNNEISEKSEIFDDQFSVERPDGSNFTLKIRSTKLEDSAMYFCASREIAGGETQYFGPGTRLLVL.

This clone was seen a handful of times. The rearrangement links TRBV28 to TRBJ1-5, with D hard to call. The CDR3 covers 13 residues. V lost 5 bases and J 6 bases, leaving 11 bases between the germline ends. The germline gives CDR1 MDHEN, CDR2 SYDVKM. CDR3 region: CASSRARAQPQHF. The CDR3 DNA is TGTGCCAGCAGTAGGGCCCGGGCTCAGCCCCAGCATTTT.

The chain employs TRBV7-9 and TRBJ2-5, with D tentatively TRBD2 (5 bases). V lost 0 bases to trimming and J lost 4 bases, with 15 bases between them. The length of the CDR3 is 16 residues. Germline V gene lookup returns CDR1 SEHNR and CDR2 FQNEAQ (reference sequence). CDR3 coding DNA: TGTGCCAGCAGCTTAGCGCCCCCCGACTACCGAGAGACCCAGTACTTC. Translation gives CASSLAPPDYRETQYF. Supplemented by reference TRBV7-9 and TRBJ2-5, the full variable domain reads DTGVSQNPRHKITKRGQNVTFRCDPISEHNRLYWYRQTLGQGPEFLTYFQNEAQLEKSRLLSDRFSAERPKGSFSTLEIQRTEQGDSAMYLCASSLAPPDYRETQYFGPGTRLLVL.

V gene TRBV30 combines with J gene TRBJ1-1; TRBD1 matches 9 bases. Germline values: CDR1 GTSNPN, CDR2 SVGIG (reference sequence). The CDR3 has 13 residues. After removal of 2 bases from V and 6 bases from J, the junction contained 4 bases not matched to a gene. The chain's CDR3 is CAWSTDRGSEAFF. CDR3 sequence (DNA): TGTGCCTGGAGTACGGACAGGGGCTCTGAAGCTTTCTTT.

The chain joins TRBV18 to TRBJ2-3; tentatively, D is TRBD2 (8 bases). Trimming left V 2 bases short and J 8 bases short, with 14 bases between. Germline V gene lookup returns CDR1 KGHSH and CDR2 LQKENI. The CDR3 is 14 residues long. The CDR3 region is CASSPIGGDSTQYF. The CDR3 region has the DNA TGTGCCAGCTCACCAATCGGGGGGGACAGTACGCAGTATTTT.

The chain links TRBV5-1 to TRBJ2-3; no reliable D call. There are 12 residues in the CDR3. Trimming left V 3 bases short and J 2 bases short, with 4 bases between. Germline CDR1 and CDR2: SGHRS and YFSETQ. The CDR3 DNA is TGCGCCAGCAGCTACACCACAGATACGCAGTATTTT. This sequence encodes CASSYTTDTQYF. Full variable domain (remainder filled in from reference TRBV5-1 and TRBJ2-3): KAGVTQTPRYLIKTRGQQVTLSCSPISGHRSVSWYQQTPGQGLQFLFEYFSETQRNKGNFPGRFSGRQFSNSRSEMNVSTLELGDSALYLCASSYTTDTQYFGPGTRLTVL.

This clone was observed once. The chain joins TRBV6-6 to TRBJ2-2, with 7 bases matching TRBD1. Losses at the gene ends were 6 bases for V and 7 bases for J; bases not matched to a gene: 5. There are 13 residues in the CDR3. CDR1 and CDR2 (germline): MNHNY, SVGAGI (reference sequence). DNA of the CDR3: TGTGCCAGCAGCCCGCAGGGGGACGGGGAGCTGTTTTTT. Its translation: CASSPQGDGELFF.

The chain links TRBV28 to TRBJ1-2, with 9 bases matching TRBD1. CDR1 MDHEN and CDR2 SYDVKM come from the germline V gene. V trimming: 5 bases; J trimming: 4 bases; junction bases outside the gene matches: 8. The CDR3 has 15 amino acids. The CDR3 protein is CASSTPGTGTYGYTF. The CDR3 nucleotides are TGTGCCAGCAGTACCCCCGGGACAGGGACCTATGGCTACACCTTC.

Regarding this clone: Within the sample, other DNA sequences also encode this same CDR3. The chain joins TRBV4-2 to TRBJ2-7, with unresolved D. The CDR3 is made up of 11 amino acids. Trimming pared 2 bases from V and 5 bases from J, leaving 4 bases between. CDR1 and CDR2 from the germline V gene are LGHNA and YNFKEQ. The CDR3 loop reads CASSQRNEQYF. The CDR3 nucleotides are TGTGCCAGCAGCCAACGAAACGAGCAGTACTTC.

V gene TRBV2 combines with J gene TRBJ2-5; no firm D call. The length of the CDR3 is 13 residues. The ends were cut back, 7 bases at V and 5 bases at J, with 14 bases in the middle. Germline V CDR1 and CDR2: SNHLY, FYNNEI. The CDR3 loop is CASKVEAVETQYF. The CDR3 nucleotides are TGTGCCAGCAAGGTCGAGGCAGTGGAGACCCAGTACTTC.

The chain couples TRBV7-2 to TRBJ2-7, with TRBD1 matching over 8 bases. The CDR3 consists of 14 residues. Germline V lookup: CDR1 SGHTA, CDR2 FQGNSA. The V segment lost 5 bases and the J segment 4 bases; nucleotides outside the gene matches: 7. DNA of the CDR3: TGTGCCAGCAGCAGGGACAGGTGGGATTACGAGCAGTACTTC. Translated: CASSRDRWDYEQYF.

This clone showed up just once. The gene calls are TRBV28 and TRBJ2-1; TRBD1 aligns across 7 bases. Per the germline V gene, CDR1 is MDHEN and CDR2 is SYDVKM. The CDR3 is 14 amino acids. V gave up 3 bases and J gave up 5 bases; unmatched junction bases: 4. As DNA, the CDR3 is TGTGCCAGCAGTTTCTTCGACAGGGACAATGAGCAGTTCTTC. It translates to CASSFFDRDNEQFF. The whole variable domain, filled in from reference TRBV28 and TRBJ2-1, reads DVKVTQSSRYLVKRTGEKVFLECVQDMDHENMFWYRQDPGLGLRLIYFSYDVKMKEKGDIPEGYSVSREKKERFSLILESASTNQTSMYLCASSFFDRDNEQFFGPGTRLTVL.

Turning to this clone: The same CDR3 arises from other DNA sequences in this sample as well. This rearrangement joins TRBV5-1 to TRBJ1-2; TRBD1 is a possible D gene (5 bases). Germline CDR1 and CDR2: SGHRS and YFSETQ. V lost 4 bases and J lost 6, with 10 bases in between. The CDR3 spans 12 residues. The DNA of the CDR3 is TGCGCCAGCAGCCCTTCGGGGGATGGCTACACCTTC. Its translation is CASSPSGDGYTF.

This CDR3 reads CASLSARNTEAFF. CDR3 in DNA: TGTGCCTCACTCTCGGCGCGGAACACTGAAGCTTTCTTT. V gene TRBV25-1 combines with J gene TRBJ1-1; D not resolved. The V and J ends lost 11 bases and 1 base respectively, with 14 bases between them. In germline, CDR1 is MGHDK, CDR2 SYGVNS. This CDR3 is built from 13 residues.

This chain uses TRBV7-3 with TRBJ1-1; tentatively, D is TRBD1 (6 bases). Germline assignment: CDR1 SGHTA and CDR2 FQGTGA. The CDR3 spans 17 residues. V was trimmed by 2 bases and J by 1 base, leaving 17 bases between them. CDR3 region: CASSLFPTGAGNTEAFF. For the CDR3, the DNA is TGTGCCAGCAGCTTATTTCCGACGGGGGCCGGGAACACTGAAGCTTTCTTT. The full variable domain, its missing parts supplied by reference TRBV7-3 and TRBJ1-1, is GAGVSQTPSNKVTEKGKYVELRCDPISGHTALYWYRQSLGQGPEFLIYFQGTGAADDSGLPNDRFFAVRPEGSVSTLKIQRTERGDSAVYLCASSLFPTGAGNTEAFFGQGTRLTVV.

This clone was seen only a few times. The rearrangement links TRBV7-3 to TRBJ1-1; no reliable D call. The CDR3 totals 13 residues. Trimming shortened V by 5 bases and J by 0 bases, and 7 bases separated the two germline ends. Germline V gives CDR1 SGHTA, CDR2 FQGTGA. CDR3 nucleotide sequence: TGTGCCAGCAGCGCGAGTCTGAACACTGAAGCTTTCTTT. It translates to CASSASLNTEAFF.

With respect to this clone: In the same sample, other DNA sequences code for this CDR3. The gene calls are TRBV18 and TRBJ2-7; 14 nucleotides match TRBD2. The CDR3 has 15 amino acids. The trim removed 3 bases at V and 3 bases at J, leaving 1 base unmatched. Germline assignment: CDR1 KGHSH and CDR2 LQKENI. This CDR3 is CASSPGTSGSYEQYF. The DNA for the CDR3 is TGTGCCAGCTCACCGGGGACTAGCGGGAGCTACGAGCAGTACTTC.

The chain employs TRBV21-1 and TRBJ2-7; TRBD1, the table's D call, lacks a check against the DNA. TRBV21-1 is classified as a pseudogene. This CDR3 is 19 amino acids long. CDR3 coding DNA: TGTGCCAGCAGCAAAGGCCTCCTAGAACAGGGGCCCAGGTCCAACGAGCAGTACTTC. It is translated as CASSKGLLEQGPRSNEQYF.

J is TRBJ2-3 and V is TRBV5-6; D remains unclear. This CDR3 is 17 amino acids long. With 2 bases removed from V and 2 bases from J, the gap between germline ends came to 18 bases. In germline, CDR1 is SGHDT, CDR2 YYEEEE. The CDR3 sequence is CASSLLRHTRHTDTQYF. The DNA for the CDR3 is TGTGCCAGCAGCTTACTCAGACATACCCGGCACACAGATACGCAGTATTTT. Full variable domain (rest looked up from reference TRBV5-6 and TRBJ2-3): DAGVTQSPTHLIKTRGQQVTLRCSPKSGHDTVSWYQQALGQGPQFIFQYYEEEERQRGNFPDRFSGHQFPNYSSELNVNALLLGDSALYLCASSLLRHTRHTDTQYFGPGTRLTVL.

This clone was observed a single time. The identical CDR3 is also encoded by other nucleotide sequences in the sample. This chain uses TRBV6-6 with TRBJ2-7; D tentatively fits TRBD1 or TRBD2 (7 bases each). CDR1 is MNHNY and CDR2 is SVGAGI in the germline V gene (reference sequence). V was cut by 0 bases and J by 3 bases, with 15 bases left in between. This CDR3 spans 16 amino acids. The DNA for the CDR3 is TGTGCCAGCAGTTACTCCCGGCCAGGGGGGGGCTACGAGCAGTACTTC. This gives the protein CASSYSRPGGGYEQYF.

Concerning this clone itself: Other DNA sequences in this sample translate to the same CDR3. The chain is built from TRBV6-5 and TRBJ2-1; 15 nucleotides agree with TRBD2. The CDR3 is 15 residues long. Germline values: CDR1 MNHEY, CDR2 SVGAGI. V trimming: 4 bases; J trimming: 6 bases; junction bases outside the gene matches: 1. The CDR3 is CASSSGLAGGNEQFF. In DNA, the CDR3 is TGTGCCAGCAGTTCGGGACTAGCGGGAGGCAATGAGCAGTTCTTC.

This clone was seen only once. This rearrangement joins TRBV18 to TRBJ1-5; 7 bases are a match to TRBD1. The junction had 7 bases not matched to a gene; V was cut back by 6 bases and J by 8 bases. Per the germline V gene, CDR1 is KGHSH and CDR2 is LQKENI. This CDR3 is 13 amino acids long. CDR3 nucleotides: TGTGCCAGCTCCCCAGGACAGGCTGAGCCCCAGCATTTT. This translates into CASSPGQAEPQHF.